This T cell receptor (beta chain) was profiled in a study of T cell clonotyping in hematopoietic cell transplantation. Across the study: Pretransplant recipient samples were taken after cytoreduction. Broader study findings: Pathologically expanded recipient clonotypes increased progressively from day 30 to day 180 as diversity fell. Broader posttransplant TCR repertoire diversity was predicted by graft donor and pretransplant recipient Inverse Simpson Index values. Few recipient clonotypes overlapped donors; over 95% were de novo at given depth.

Time point in this sample: recipient sample about 28 days before transplant, after cytoreduction. This table comes from immunoSEQ multiplex PCR, and its TCRdb copy is limited to in-frame clones, with some not included. The data contain roughly 30,000 clones, over 60% of them singletons. With V trimmed by 6 bases and J by 0 bases, 10 bases remained unmatched. CDR3 length: 18 amino acids. Germline V CDR1 and CDR2: SNHLY, FYNNEI. In regard to this clone: Its specificity is unknown.

This clonotype was sampled from a woman aged 25 to 45 with chronic myeloid leukemia. Some clones in this sample may be carry-over from other donors' samples. The specimen was peripheral blood mononuclear cells, collected before stem cell transplant. The V call is TRBV2, the J call TRBJ2-6; 8 nucleotides line up with TRBD1. The DNA for the CDR3 is TGTGCCAGCAGCGGCCCGGGACAGGTGTTCTCTGGGGCCAACGTCCTGACTTTC. Its protein is CASSGPGQVFSGANVLTF.